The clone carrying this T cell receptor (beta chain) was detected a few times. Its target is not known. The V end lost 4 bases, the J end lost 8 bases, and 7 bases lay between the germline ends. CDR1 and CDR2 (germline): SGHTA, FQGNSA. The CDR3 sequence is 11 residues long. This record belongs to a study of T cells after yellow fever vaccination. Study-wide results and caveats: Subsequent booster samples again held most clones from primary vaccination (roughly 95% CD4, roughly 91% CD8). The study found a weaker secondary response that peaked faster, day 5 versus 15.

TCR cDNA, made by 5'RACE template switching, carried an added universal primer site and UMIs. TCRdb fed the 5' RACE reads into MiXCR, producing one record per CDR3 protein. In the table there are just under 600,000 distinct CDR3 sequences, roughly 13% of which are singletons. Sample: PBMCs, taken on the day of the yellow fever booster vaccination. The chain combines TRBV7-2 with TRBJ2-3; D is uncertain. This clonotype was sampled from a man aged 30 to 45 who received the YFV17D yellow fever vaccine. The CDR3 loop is CASSSSSTQYF. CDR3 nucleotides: TGTGCCAGCAGCTCGAGCAGTACGCAGTATTTT.